The present entry profiles one TCR beta chain with its context. These data come from a study of blood T cell repertoires in COVID-19. About the study: The United States, Italy and Spain provided the acute and convalescent COVID-19 samples. The cDNA or gDNA used as material had been derived from T cells, B-cell-depleted T cells, or PBMCs.

V gave up 0 bases and J gave up 3 bases, with 14 bases separating them. The germline V gene has CDR1 PRHDT and CDR2 FYEKMQ (reference sequence). The CDR3 contains 16 residues. In the authors' methods: Estimation of nucleated cell counts was performed using reference gene primer amplification. The repertoire was sequenced with immunoSEQ multiplex PCR; TCRdb's copy has only in-frame clones and lacks some. The V and J calls and clone size come from that table; D and trimming were worked out from the DNA. The sample consists of roughly 62,000 clones, 82% of them appearing once. Sequences were obtained from peripheral blood. The chain has TRBV13 and TRBJ1-2, with a tentative D call TRBD1 (6 bases). The receptor was isolated from a man aged 60 to 69 with acute or convalescent COVID-19. The CDR3 DNA reads as TGTGCCAGCAGCTTAGGCCGGGCAGGGGTGGACTATGGCTACACCTTC. Its protein product is CASSLGRAGVDYGYTF.